Described below is a single T cell receptor beta chain sequence and its context. The data were taken from a study of OX40 agonist ivuxolimab in advanced cancers. Study overall: Earlier treatment with anti-PD-1, anti-PD-L1 or anti-CTLA-4 was permitted, and roughly 40% had received some.

Using immunoSEQ multiplex PCR, the repertoire was profiled, and TCRdb retains in-frame clones only, with some absent. This table holds about 79,000 clones, more than 85% found once. Blood samples were obtained at baseline, cycle 4 day 1, and cycle 7 day 1. J was trimmed by 8 bases and V by 4 bases; bases with no gene match: 4. Germline CDR1 reads SGHNT; CDR2 reads YENEEA. This CDR3 spans 15 amino acids. Sequencing was performed on CD4+ or CD8+ T cells sorted from blood, taken in a trial of the OX40 agonist ivuxolimab. The V and J genes are TRBV11-3 and TRBJ2-1; 14 nucleotides align to TRBD2. The sequence came from an adult with an advanced solid tumor such as melanoma, head and neck, liver or kidney cancer. The CDR3 sequence is CASSSGLAGVYEQFF. The CDR3 nucleotides read TGTGCCAGCAGCTCGGGACTAGCGGGAGTTTATGAGCAGTTCTTC.